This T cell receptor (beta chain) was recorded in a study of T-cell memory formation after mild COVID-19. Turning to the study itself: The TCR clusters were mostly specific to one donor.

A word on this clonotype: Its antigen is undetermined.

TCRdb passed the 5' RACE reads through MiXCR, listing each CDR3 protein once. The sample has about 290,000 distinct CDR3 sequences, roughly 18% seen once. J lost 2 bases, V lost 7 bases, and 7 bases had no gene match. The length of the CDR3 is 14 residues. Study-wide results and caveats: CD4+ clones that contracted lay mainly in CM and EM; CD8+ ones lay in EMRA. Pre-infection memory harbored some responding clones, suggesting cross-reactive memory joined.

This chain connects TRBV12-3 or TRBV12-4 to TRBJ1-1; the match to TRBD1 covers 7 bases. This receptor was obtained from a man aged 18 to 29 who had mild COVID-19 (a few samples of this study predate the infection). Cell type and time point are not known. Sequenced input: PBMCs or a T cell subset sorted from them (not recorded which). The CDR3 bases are TGTGCCAGCAACCCCGGGACAGATAACACTGAAGCTTTCTTT. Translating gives CASNPGTDNTEAFF.